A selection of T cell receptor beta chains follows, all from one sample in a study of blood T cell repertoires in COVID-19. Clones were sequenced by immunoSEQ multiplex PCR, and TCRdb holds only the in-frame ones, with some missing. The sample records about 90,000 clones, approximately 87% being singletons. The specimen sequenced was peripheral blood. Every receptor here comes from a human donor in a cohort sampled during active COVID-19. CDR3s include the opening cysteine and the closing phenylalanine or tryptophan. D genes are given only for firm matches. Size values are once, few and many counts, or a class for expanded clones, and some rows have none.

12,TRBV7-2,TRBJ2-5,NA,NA,CASSLEAGTQYF,TGTGCCAGCAGCCTAGAAGCGGGGACCCAGTACTTC
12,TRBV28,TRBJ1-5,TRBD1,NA,CASSSYRGPPDF,TGTGCCAGCAGCTCATACAGGGGGCCGCCCGATTTT
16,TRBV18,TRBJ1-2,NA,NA,CASSPPRTGPHYGYTF,TGTGCCAGCTCACCACCGAGAACAGGGCCCCACTATGGCTACACCTTC
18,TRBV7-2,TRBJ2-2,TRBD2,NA,CASSLVPSGGLYTGELFF,TGTGCCAGCAGCTTAGTTCCCAGCGGGGGGCTCTACACCGGGGAGCTGTTTTTT
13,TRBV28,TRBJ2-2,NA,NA,CASRTGNTGELFF,TGTGCCAGCAGGACAGGGAACACCGGGGAGCTGTTTTTT
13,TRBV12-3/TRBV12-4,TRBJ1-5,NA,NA,CASSWGVTQPQHF,TGTGCCAGCAGTTGGGGGGTGACCCAGCCCCAGCATTTT
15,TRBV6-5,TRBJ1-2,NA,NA,CASRDDQGSVYGYTF,TGTGCCAGCAGGGATGATCAGGGGTCGGTCTATGGCTACACCTTC
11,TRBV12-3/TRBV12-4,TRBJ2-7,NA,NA,CASSFSYEQYF,TGTGCCAGCAGTTTTAGCTACGAGCAGTACTTC
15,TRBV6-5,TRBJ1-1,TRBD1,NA,CASRSRGAGNTEAFF,TGTGCCAGCAGGTCCAGGGGGGCGGGGAACACTGAAGCTTTCTTT
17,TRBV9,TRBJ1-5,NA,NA,CASSVGPGGLGNQPQHF,TGTGCCAGCAGCGTAGGTCCGGGGGGGCTTGGCAATCAGCCCCAGCATTTT
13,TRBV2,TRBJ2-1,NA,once,CASSSDYLNEQFF,TGTGCCAGCAGTTCTGACTACCTTAATGAGCAGTTCTTC
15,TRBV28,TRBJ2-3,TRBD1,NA,CASSLWGQTTDTQYF,TGTGCCAGCAGTTTATGGGGACAGACAACAGATACGCAGTATTTT
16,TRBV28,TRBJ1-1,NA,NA,CASSSGEWEGYTEAFF,TGTGCCAGCAGTTCCGGGGAATGGGAAGGTTACACTGAAGCTTTCTTT
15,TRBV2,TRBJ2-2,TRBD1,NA,CASRGQGTNTGELFF,TGTGCCAGCAGGGGACAGGGCACCAACACCGGGGAGCTGTTTTTT
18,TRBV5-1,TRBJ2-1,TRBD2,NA,CASSLEPAGLAGGNEQFF,TGCGCCAGCAGCTTGGAACCCGCAGGACTAGCGGGGGGCAATGAGCAGTTCTTC
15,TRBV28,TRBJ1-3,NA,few,CASRPDRFPGNTIYF,TGTGCCAGCAGGCCAGACAGGTTTCCTGGAAACACCATATATTTT
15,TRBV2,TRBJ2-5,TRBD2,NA,CATRSGAMRGETQYF,TGTGCCACCCGTAGCGGGGCCATGCGTGGGGAGACCCAGTACTTC
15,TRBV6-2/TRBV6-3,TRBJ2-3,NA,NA,CASSYGAATTDTQYF,TGTGCCAGCAGTTACGGAGCGGCCACCACAGATACGCAGTATTTT
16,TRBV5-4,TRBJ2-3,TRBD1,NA,CASSLSGTGSTDTQYF,TGTGCCAGCAGCTTGTCCGGGACAGGTAGCACAGATACGCAGTATTTT
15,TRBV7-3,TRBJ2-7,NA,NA,CASSHGQGTTYEQYF,TGTGCCAGCAGCCATGGGCAGGGGACGACCTACGAGCAGTACTTC
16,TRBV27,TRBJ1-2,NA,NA,CASTSLLQSANYGYTF,TGTGCCAGCACCTCGCTCTTACAGAGTGCTAACTATGGCTACACCTTC
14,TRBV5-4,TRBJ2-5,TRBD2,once,CASSLIQGGETQYF,TGTGCCAGCAGCTTAATCCAGGGAGGGGAGACCCAGTACTTC
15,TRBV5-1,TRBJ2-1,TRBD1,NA,CASSGTRDRANEQFF,TGCGCCAGCAGCGGAACACGGGACAGGGCTAATGAGCAGTTCTTC
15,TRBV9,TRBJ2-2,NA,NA,CASSHRQVETGELFF,TGTGCCAGCAGCCACCGACAGGTAGAGACCGGGGAGCTGTTTTTT
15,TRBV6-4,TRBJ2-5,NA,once,CASSDGTLDQETQYF,TGTGCCAGCAGTGACGGGACACTGGACCAAGAGACCCAGTACTTC
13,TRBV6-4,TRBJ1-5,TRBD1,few,CASSREGGQPQHF,TGTGCCAGCAGCCGCGAAGGGGGCCAGCCCCAGCATTTT
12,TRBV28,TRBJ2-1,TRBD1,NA,CASGTAYNEQFF,TGTGCCAGCGGGACAGCTTACAATGAGCAGTTCTTC
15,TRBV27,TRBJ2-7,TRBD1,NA,CASSFWDRISYEQYF,TGTGCCAGCAGTTTCTGGGACAGGATTTCCTACGAGCAGTACTTC
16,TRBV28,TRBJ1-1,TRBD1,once,CASRSPPGAGGTEAFF,TGTGCCAGCAGGTCCCCTCCGGGGGCAGGGGGGACTGAAGCTTTCTTT
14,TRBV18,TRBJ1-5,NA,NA,CASSRRDTNQPQHF,TGTGCCAGCTCACGCCGGGACACAAATCAGCCCCAGCATTTT
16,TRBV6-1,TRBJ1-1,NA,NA,CASSEARIRGTYEAFF,TGTGCCAGCAGTGAAGCAAGGATTCGAGGAACGTATGAAGCTTTCTTT
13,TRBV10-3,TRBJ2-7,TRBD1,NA,CAIREGTGREQYF,TGTGCCATCAGGGAAGGGACAGGGCGCGAGCAGTACTTC
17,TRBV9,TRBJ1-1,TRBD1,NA,CARPPGTGGRMNTEAFF,TGTGCCCGCCCCCCCGGGACAGGGGGTCGGATGAACACTGAAGCTTTCTTT
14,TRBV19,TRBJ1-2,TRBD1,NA,CASNQDRGRDGYTF,TGTGCCAGTAACCAGGACAGGGGGAGGGATGGCTACACCTTC
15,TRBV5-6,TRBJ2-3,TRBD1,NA,CASSVRTGHTDTQYF,TGTGCCAGCAGCGTCCGGACAGGGCACACAGATACGCAGTATTTT
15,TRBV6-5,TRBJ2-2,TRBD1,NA,CASNPGTGDTGELFF,TGTGCCAGCAACCCCGGGACAGGGGACACCGGGGAGCTGTTTTTT
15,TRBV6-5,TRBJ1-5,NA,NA,CASSPRGTSNQPQHF,TGTGCCAGCAGCCCGAGGGGGACAAGCAATCAGCCCCAGCATTTT
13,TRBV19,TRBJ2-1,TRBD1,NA,CASRLDRGGEQFF,TGTGCCAGTAGGCTCGACAGGGGTGGTGAGCAGTTCTTC
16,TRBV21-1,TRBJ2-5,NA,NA,CASSRPGTSQKETQYF,TGTGCCAGCAGCAGACCCGGGACTAGTCAAAAAGAGACCCAGTACTTC